The clone carrying this T cell receptor beta chain was recorded many times. The antigen is unknown. Arm-PCR of CDR3 regions and iRepertoire HTBI primers were used to build TCR beta libraries. As handled by the study authors: Identification of gene segments yielded around 63 TRBV and more than eleven TRBJ across samples. TCRdb called the multiplex PCR reads again in MiXCR, with one record for every CDR3 protein. These V and J calls originate from TCRdb's pipeline instead of the authors' own analysis. Found here are hundreds of thousands of distinct CDR3 sequences, more than 15% of them singletons; the top ten hold around 25%. These data originate in a study of regulatory T cells in long-lasting Graves disease. Study observations and caveats: The analysis examined peripheral blood only and excluded thyroid tissue.

Time point given: newly diagnosed GD, antithyroid drugs for less than 3 months. Making the TCR library involved RNA that had been extracted from PBMCs. The germline V gene has CDR1 MDHEN and CDR2 SYDVKM. The CDR3 spans 14 residues. The V end was cut by 2 bases, the J end by 0 bases, with 7 bases between. These data were likewise used in another study, on T cells in Graves' hyperthyroidism and ophthalmopathy. Per that study: Ophthalmopathy cases were set apart from stable hyperthyroidism by a 13 V-J model.

The J gene is TRBJ1-2, the V gene TRBV28; D gene uncertain. The TCR originated in a woman aged 40-65 years with Graves disease. The material sequenced was peripheral blood mononuclear cells (PBMCs), taken at new diagnosis, from a patient treated with antithyroid drugs. CDR3: CASSLTVANYGYTF. For the CDR3, the DNA is TGTGCCAGCAGTTTAACTGTAGCTAACTATGGCTACACCTTC.